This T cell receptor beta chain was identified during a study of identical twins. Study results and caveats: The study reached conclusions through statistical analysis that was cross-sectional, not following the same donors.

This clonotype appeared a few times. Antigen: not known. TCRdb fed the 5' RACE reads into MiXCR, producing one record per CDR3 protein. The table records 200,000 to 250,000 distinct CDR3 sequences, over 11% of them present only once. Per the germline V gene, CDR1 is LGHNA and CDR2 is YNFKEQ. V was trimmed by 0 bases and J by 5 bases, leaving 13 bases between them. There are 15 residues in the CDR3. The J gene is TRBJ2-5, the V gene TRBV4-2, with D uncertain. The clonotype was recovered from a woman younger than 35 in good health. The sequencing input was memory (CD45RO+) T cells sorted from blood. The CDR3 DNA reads TGTGCCAGCAGCCAAGATGAATCCTTCCCGGAGACCCAGTACTTC. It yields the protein CASSQDESFPETQYF.